A single sample is the source of the 19 T cell receptor beta chains below, sequenced in a study of OX40 agonist ivuxolimab in advanced cancers. The assay was immunoSEQ multiplex PCR, and TCRdb's table has in-frame clones only and misses some. This sample carries some 65,000 clones, around 87% of them seen once, and the ten largest clones take about 2.7%. Material: CD4+ or CD8+ T cells sorted from blood, obtained in a trial of the OX40 agonist ivuxolimab. The receptors were gathered from an adult with an advanced solid tumor such as melanoma, head and neck, liver or kidney cancer.

This chain joins TRBV10-3 and TRBJ1-6, with a weak D call TRBD1 (5 bases). V lost 6 bases and J 4 bases, leaving 13 bases between the germline ends. CDR1 is ENHRY, CDR2 SYGVKD, per germline. The CDR3 totals 15 residues. CDR3 in amino acids: CAIRGERPYNSPLHF. The CDR3, as DNA: TGTGCCATCAGGGGGGAGAGGCCTTATAATTCACCCCTCCACTTT.

The V and J genes are TRBV4-1 and TRBJ2-7; D perhaps matches TRBD1 (6 bases). This CDR3 contains 14 residues. The germline V gene has CDR1 MGHRA and CDR2 YSYEKL. V lost 5 bases and J 7 bases, leaving 18 bases between the germline ends. Here the CDR3 DNA reads TGCGCCAGCAGCAAACAGGGCAAACTGGAAGAGCAGTACTTC. Protein: CASSKQGKLEEQYF.

V and J are TRBV25-1 and TRBJ2-3, with D perhaps TRBD2 (7 bases). Germline V CDR1 and CDR2: MGHDK, SYGVNS. V shed 8 bases and J shed 6 bases, with 9 bases lying between them. CDR3 length equals 11 residues. CDR3 region: CASGGGDTQYF. The CDR3 nucleotides read TGTGCCAGCGGGGGGGGCGATACGCAGTATTTT. The variable domain in full, completed from reference TRBV25-1 and TRBJ2-3, reads EADIYQTPRYLVIGTGKKITLECSQTMGHDKMYWYQQDPGMELHLIHYSYGVNSTEKGDLSSESTVSRIRTEHFPLTLESARPSHTSQYLCASGGGDTQYFGPGTRLTVL.

This chain links TRBV5-1 with TRBJ2-7; D may be TRBD1 (5 bases). The CDR3 has 14 amino acids. CDR1 and CDR2 (germline): SGHRS, YFSETQ. Trimming took 4 bases from V and 0 from J, leaving 11 bases between them. CDR3 nucleotides: TGCGCCAGCAGCCCCCCGGACACCTCCTACGAGCAGTACTTC. This codes for CASSPPDTSYEQYF.

V gene TRBV19 combines with J gene TRBJ2-2, with D perhaps TRBD2 (6 bases). Trimming took 4 bases from V and 0 from J, leaving 9 bases between them. Germline V gives CDR1 LNHDA, CDR2 SQIVND (reference sequence). The CDR3 has 15 amino acids. CDR3 in amino acids: CASSTGSTNTGELFF. The CDR3 bases are TGTGCCAGTAGTACCGGGAGTACGAACACCGGGGAGCTGTTTTTT. The entire variable domain, with the rest obtained from reference TRBV19 and TRBJ2-2, is as follows: DGGITQSPKYLFRKEGQNVTLSCEQNLNHDAMYWYRQDPGQGLRLIYYSQIVNDFQKGDIAEGYSVSREKKESFPLTVTSAQKNPTAFYLCASSTGSTNTGELFFGEGSRLTVL.

The chain employs TRBV18 and TRBJ2-2, with D perhaps matching TRBD1 (6 bases). The ends were cut back, 4 bases at V and 5 bases at J, with 17 bases in the middle. This CDR3 is 16 amino acids long. CDR1 is KGHSH, CDR2 LQKENI, per germline. CDR3 nucleotides: TGTGCCAGCTCACTACCGAACAGGGCCGGGACCGGGGAGCTGTTTTTT. It specifies CASSLPNRAGTGELFF. Complete variable domain (other parts from reference TRBV18 and TRBJ2-2): NAGVMQNPRHLVRRRGQEARLRCSPMKGHSHVYWYRQLPEEGLKFMVYLQKENIIDESGMPKERFSAEFPKEGPSILRIQQVVRGDSAAYFCASSLPNRAGTGELFFGEGSRLTVL.

The chain carries TRBV4-2 and TRBJ2-5, with 11 positions matching TRBD1. Germline V gene data show CDR1 as LGHNA and CDR2 as YNFKEQ. After removal of 1 base from V and 7 bases from J, the junction contained 5 bases not matched to a gene. This CDR3 is built from 15 residues. CDR3 sequence: CASSQGTGGGGTQYF. The CDR3 coding sequence is TGTGCCAGCAGCCAAGGGACAGGGGGCGGTGGGACCCAGTACTTC.

The chain uses TRBV5-4 and TRBJ1-2; D unclear. V was pared by 4 bases and J by 1 base, with 17 bases between. CDR3 length equals 16 residues. Germline V gene sequence: CDR1 SGHNT, CDR2 YYREEE (reference sequence). The DNA of the CDR3 is TGTGCCAGCAGCCACCCGTTGGCAGCCTATAACTATGGCTACACCTTC. Protein sequence: CASSHPLAAYNYGYTF.

The CDR3 region is CASSLSAAGGPANEQFF. In DNA, the CDR3 is TGTGCCAGCAGTTTAAGCGCGGCGGGAGGGCCCGCCAATGAGCAGTTCTTC. The chain links TRBV28 to TRBJ2-1, with 9 nucleotides matching TRBD2. The length of the CDR3 is 17 residues. J gave up 6 bases and V 2 bases, and 11 bases lay outside the gene matches. Germline V gene data show CDR1 as MDHEN and CDR2 as SYDVKM.

This sequence joins TRBV6-5 and TRBJ1-6; D unclear. Germline V gene data show CDR1 as MNHEY and CDR2 as SVGAGI. The CDR3 length is 14 residues. Trimming took 2 bases from V and 7 from J, leaving 9 bases between them. DNA of the CDR3: TGTGCCAGCAGTTACGTGTCGGAGAATTCACCCCTCCACTTT. Translated: CASSYVSENSPLHF.

V gene TRBV9 combines with J gene TRBJ1-2; D might be TRBD1 (6 bases). Trimming left V 4 bases short and J 2 bases short, with 15 bases between. The V gene's germline CDR1 is SGDLS and CDR2 YYNGEE. The CDR3 has 15 residues. Written as DNA, the CDR3 is TGTGCCAGCAGCCCAGGGGCAGGGTACAACTATGGCTACACCTTC. Translation: CASSPGAGYNYGYTF.

This chain uses TRBV5-6 with TRBJ2-1, with D unclear. Germline lookup yields CDR1 SGHDT and CDR2 YYEEEE. This CDR3 has 11 amino acids. V was pared by 1 base and J by 10 bases, with 6 bases between. CDR3 region: CASSLRVEQFF. CDR3 coding DNA: TGTGCCAGCAGCTTGCGGGTAGAGCAGTTCTTC.

This clone was found a few times. CDR3 bases: TGTGCCAGCAGCCACATCGACAGGGTGAACACTGAAGCTTTCTTT. Translated: CASSHIDRVNTEAFF. This chain uses TRBV7-2 with TRBJ1-1; 7 positions match TRBD1. The CDR3 runs to 15 residues. V lost 5 bases, J lost 0 bases, and 6 bases stayed unmatched. Germline CDR1 SGHTA, CDR2 FQGNSA.

CDR3 bases: TGTGCCAGCAGCGCCTCCTACGAGCAGTACTTC. It is translated as CASSASYEQYF. The rearrangement joins TRBV7-9 to TRBJ2-7; D not resolved. Germline V gene lookup returns CDR1 SEHNR and CDR2 FQNEAQ (reference sequence). V lost 5 bases and J lost 0, with 2 bases in between. The length of the CDR3 is 11 residues.

The chain has TRBV4-3 and TRBJ2-5, with 9 bases aligning to TRBD1. The assigned J gene may be wrong: the sequence end matches TRBJ2-7 better. Looked up from germline, CDR1 is LGHNA and CDR2 is YSLEER. The CDR3 runs 16 residues. The CDR3 loop is CASSQVWTGVLDEQYF. The CDR3 nucleotides are TGCGCCAGCAGCCAAGTCTGGACAGGGGTTTTGGACGAGCAGTACTTC.

This sequence joins TRBV7-2 and TRBJ2-4; 8 positions agree with TRBD2. From germline, CDR1 is SGHTA and CDR2 FQGNSA. J was trimmed by 0 bases and V by 3 bases; bases with no gene match: 4. This CDR3 region has 16 residues. CDR3 sequence (DNA): TGTGCCAGCAGCTTTCGCGGGGGGCCAGCCAAAAACATTCAGTACTTC. This codes for CASSFRGGPAKNIQYF.

V is TRBV10-3 and J is TRBJ1-1, with D perhaps matching TRBD1 (6 bases). V was cut by 3 bases and J by 6 bases, with 17 bases left in between. Germline assignment: CDR1 ENHRY and CDR2 SYGVKD. The CDR3 has 15 amino acids. The CDR3 loop is CAISETGARGPEAFF. CDR3 DNA sequence: TGTGCCATCAGTGAAACGGGGGCAAGAGGACCTGAAGCTTTCTTT.

The rearrangement links TRBV19 to TRBJ2-1; TRBD2 aligns across 7 bases. V gave up 0 bases and J gave up 3 bases; unmatched junction bases: 5. The CDR3 has 16 residues. Germline CDR1 and CDR2: LNHDA and SQIVND (reference sequence). As DNA, the CDR3 is TGTGCCAGTAGTATAGACACGGGAGGCGGCTACAATGAGCAGTTCTTC. Its translation is CASSIDTGGGYNEQFF.

This chain links TRBV6-1 with TRBJ2-1; D is perhaps TRBD1 or TRBD2 (8 bases each). The germline gives CDR1 MNHNS, CDR2 SASEGT. V dropped 6 bases and J dropped 6 bases, with 18 bases sitting between them. CDR3 length: 15 amino acids. CDR3 DNA sequence: TGTGCCAGCAGCCAGGGGGCGGGGGGTATCAATGAGCAGTTCTTC. Protein product: CASSQGAGGINEQFF.